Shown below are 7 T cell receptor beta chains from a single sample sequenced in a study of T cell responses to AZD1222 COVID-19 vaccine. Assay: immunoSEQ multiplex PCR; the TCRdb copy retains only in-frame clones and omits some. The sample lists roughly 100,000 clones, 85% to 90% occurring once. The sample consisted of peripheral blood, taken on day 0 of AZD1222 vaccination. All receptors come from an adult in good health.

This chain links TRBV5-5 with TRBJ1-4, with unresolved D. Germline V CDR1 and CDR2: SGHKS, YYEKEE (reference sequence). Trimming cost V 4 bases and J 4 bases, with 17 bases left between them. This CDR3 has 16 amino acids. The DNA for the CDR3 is TGTGCCAGCAGCGGTTCATCCCGGGCTAGTAATGAAAAACTGTTTTTT. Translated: CASSGSSRASNEKLFF.

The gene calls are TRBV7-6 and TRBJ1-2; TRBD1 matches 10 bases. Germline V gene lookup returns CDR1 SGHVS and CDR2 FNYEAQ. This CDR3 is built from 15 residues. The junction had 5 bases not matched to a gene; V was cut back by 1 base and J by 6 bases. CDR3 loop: CASSLGIGTGDGYTF. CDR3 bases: TGTGCCAGCAGCTTAGGGATTGGGACAGGGGATGGCTACACCTTC.

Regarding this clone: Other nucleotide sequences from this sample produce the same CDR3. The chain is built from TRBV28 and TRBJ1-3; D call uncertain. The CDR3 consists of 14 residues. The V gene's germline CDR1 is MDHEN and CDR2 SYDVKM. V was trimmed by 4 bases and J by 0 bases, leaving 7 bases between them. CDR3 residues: CASSSRNSGNTIYF. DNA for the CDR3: TGTGCCAGCAGTTCACGAAACTCTGGAAACACCATATATTTT.

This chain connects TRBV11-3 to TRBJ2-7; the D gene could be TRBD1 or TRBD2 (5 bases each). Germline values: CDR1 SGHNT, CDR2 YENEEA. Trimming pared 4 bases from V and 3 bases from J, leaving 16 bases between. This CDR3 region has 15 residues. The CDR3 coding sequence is TGTGCCAGCAGCTACTCCGGGACCCTCAACTACGAGCAGTACTTC. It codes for CASSYSGTLNYEQYF.

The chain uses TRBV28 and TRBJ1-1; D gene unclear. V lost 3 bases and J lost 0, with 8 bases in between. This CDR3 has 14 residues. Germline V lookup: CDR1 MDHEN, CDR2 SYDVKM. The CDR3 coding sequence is TGTGCCAGCAGTTTTCCGGCAATGAACACTGAAGCTTTCTTT. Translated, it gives CASSFPAMNTEAFF.

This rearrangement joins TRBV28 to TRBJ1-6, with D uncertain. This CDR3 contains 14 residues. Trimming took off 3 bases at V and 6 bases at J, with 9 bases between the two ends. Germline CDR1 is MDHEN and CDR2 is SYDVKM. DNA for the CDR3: TGTGCCAGCAGTTTTATGGCTGTTAATTCACCCCTCCACTTT. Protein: CASSFMAVNSPLHF. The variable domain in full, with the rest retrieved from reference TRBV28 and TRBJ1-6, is DVKVTQSSRYLVKRTGEKVFLECVQDMDHENMFWYRQDPGLGLRLIYFSYDVKMKEKGDIPEGYSVSREKKERFSLILESASTNQTSMYLCASSFMAVNSPLHFGNGTRLTVT.

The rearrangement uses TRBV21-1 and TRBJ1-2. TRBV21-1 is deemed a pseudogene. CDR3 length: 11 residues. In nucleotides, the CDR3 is TGTGCCAGCAGCAGCTCGATCGGCTACACCTTC. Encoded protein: CASSSSIGYTF.